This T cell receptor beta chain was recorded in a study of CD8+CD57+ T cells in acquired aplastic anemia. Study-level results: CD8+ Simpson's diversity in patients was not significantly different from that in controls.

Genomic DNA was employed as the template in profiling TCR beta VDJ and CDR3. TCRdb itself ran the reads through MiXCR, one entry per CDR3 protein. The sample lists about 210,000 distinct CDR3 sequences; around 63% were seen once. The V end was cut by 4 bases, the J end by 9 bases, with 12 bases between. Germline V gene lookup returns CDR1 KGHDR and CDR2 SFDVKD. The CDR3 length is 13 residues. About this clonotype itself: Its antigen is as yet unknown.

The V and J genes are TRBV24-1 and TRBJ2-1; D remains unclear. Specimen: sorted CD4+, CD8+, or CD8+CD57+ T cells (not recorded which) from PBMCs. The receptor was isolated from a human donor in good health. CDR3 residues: CATSDPTQGEQFF. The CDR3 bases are TGTGCCACCAGTGACCCGACCCAAGGTGAGCAGTTCTTC.